This T cell receptor (beta chain) was observed in a study of blood T cell repertoires in COVID-19. Repertoires were generated with immunoSEQ multiplex PCR, while TCRdb's copy carries only in-frame clones and drops some. The sample has 60,000 to 65,000 clones, 75% to 95% seen once. This clone was found once. The germline V gene has CDR1 SGHRS and CDR2 YFSETQ. Trimming shortened V by 0 bases and J by 7 bases, and 16 bases separated the two germline ends. The CDR3 has 15 amino acids. The V gene is TRBV5-1, the J gene TRBJ1-1; D is possibly TRBD1 (6 bases). The sequencing input was peripheral blood. The receptor comes from a woman older than 75 with active COVID-19. CDR3 sequence (DNA): TGCGCCAGCAGCTTGGGAAACAGGGATCGAGGTGAAGCTTTCTTT. Residues: CASSLGNRDRGEAFF. The complete variable domain, with remaining parts taken from reference TRBV5-1 and TRBJ1-1, reads KAGVTQTPRYLIKTRGQQVTLSCSPISGHRSVSWYQQTPGQGLQFLFEYFSETQRNKGNFPGRFSGRQFSNSRSEMNVSTLELGDSALYLCASSLGNRDRGEAFFGQGTRLTVV.